What follows are 3 T cell receptor beta chains derived from one specimen sequenced in a study of T cell repertoires in cytomegalovirus infection. Antigens for these TCRs are unknown. One entry per CDR3 protein, called by TCRdb with MiXCR from the reads. The data contain 800,000 to 950,000 distinct CDR3 sequences, roughly 33% of them singletons. The source was cultured CD8+ T cells from PBMCs, collected from culture after CMV antigen stimulation. These TCRs come from a human donor in good health (CMV status not recorded). Some clones in this sample may be carry-over from other donors' samples.

There are a few counts of this clonotype. This sequence joins TRBV6-2 or TRBV6-3 and TRBJ1-1, with D perhaps matching TRBD1 (5 bases). This CDR3 is 16 amino acids long. Germline lookup yields CDR1 MNHEY and CDR2 SVGEGT. The V end was cut by 5 bases, the J end by 5 bases, with 21 bases between. The CDR3 nucleotides read TGTGCCAGCAGTCCATCTTACTTCGGAGGGGAGACTGAAGCTTTCTTT. Translated, it gives CASSPSYFGGETEAFF.

CDR3 in amino acids: CASSSKGGQETQYF. CDR3 nucleotide sequence: TGTGCCAGCAGCTCCAAGGGGGGGCAAGAGACCCAGTACTTC. The J gene is TRBJ2-5, the V gene TRBV7-3, with a possible D match to TRBD2 (7 bases). CDR3 size: 14 residues. Per the germline V gene, CDR1 is SGHTA and CDR2 is FQGTGA. The V and J ends lost 4 bases and 2 bases respectively, with 11 bases between them.

This clonotype showed up just a few times. V usage is TRBV6-5 and J usage is TRBJ2-3, with 11 bases lining up with TRBD1. This CDR3 contains 16 residues. Germline CDR1 MNHEY, CDR2 SVGAGI. The J segment lost 2 bases and the V segment lost 6 bases, leaving 7 bases of the junction unmatched. The CDR3 DNA reads TGTGCCAGCAGAGATGGGACAGGGGGTATCACAGATACGCAGTATTTT. Its protein is CASRDGTGGITDTQYF.